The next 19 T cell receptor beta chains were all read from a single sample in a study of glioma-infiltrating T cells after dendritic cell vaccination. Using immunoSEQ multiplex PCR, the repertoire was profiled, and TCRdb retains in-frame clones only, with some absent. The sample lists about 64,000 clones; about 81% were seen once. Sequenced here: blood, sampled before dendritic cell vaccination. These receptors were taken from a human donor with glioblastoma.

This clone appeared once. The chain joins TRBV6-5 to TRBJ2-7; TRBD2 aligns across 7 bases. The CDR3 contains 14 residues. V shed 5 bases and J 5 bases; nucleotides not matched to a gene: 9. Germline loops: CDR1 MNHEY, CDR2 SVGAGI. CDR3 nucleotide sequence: TGTGCCAGCAGTCCCCGCCGGCTAGCGGACGAGCAGTACTTC. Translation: CASSPRRLADEQYF.

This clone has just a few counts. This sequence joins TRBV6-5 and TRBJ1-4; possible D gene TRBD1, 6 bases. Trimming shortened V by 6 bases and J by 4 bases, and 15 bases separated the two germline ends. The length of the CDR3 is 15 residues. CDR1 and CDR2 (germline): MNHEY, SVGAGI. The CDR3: CASRTVQGDNEKLFF. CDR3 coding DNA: TGTGCCAGCAGGACCGTACAGGGCGATAATGAAAAACTGTTTTTT.

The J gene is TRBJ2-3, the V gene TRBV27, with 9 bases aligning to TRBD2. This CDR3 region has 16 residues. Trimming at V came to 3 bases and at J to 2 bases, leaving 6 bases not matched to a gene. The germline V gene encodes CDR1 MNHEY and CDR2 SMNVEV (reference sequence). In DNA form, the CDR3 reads TGTGCCAGCAGTTTGGGAGGGACTAGCCACACAGATACGCAGTATTTT. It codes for CASSLGGTSHTDTQYF.

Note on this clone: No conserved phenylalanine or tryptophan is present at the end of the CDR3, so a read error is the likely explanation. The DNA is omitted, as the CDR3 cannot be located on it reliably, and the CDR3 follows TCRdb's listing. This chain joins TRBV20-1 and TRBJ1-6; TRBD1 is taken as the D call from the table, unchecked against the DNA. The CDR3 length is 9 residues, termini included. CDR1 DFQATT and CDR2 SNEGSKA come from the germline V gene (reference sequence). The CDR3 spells CSAILDKVL.

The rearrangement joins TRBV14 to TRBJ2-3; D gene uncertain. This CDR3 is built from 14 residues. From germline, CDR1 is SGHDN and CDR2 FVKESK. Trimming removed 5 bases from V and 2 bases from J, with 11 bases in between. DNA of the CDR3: TGTGCCAGCAGCTCAACAATGGCCACAGATACGCAGTATTTT. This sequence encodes CASSSTMATDTQYF.

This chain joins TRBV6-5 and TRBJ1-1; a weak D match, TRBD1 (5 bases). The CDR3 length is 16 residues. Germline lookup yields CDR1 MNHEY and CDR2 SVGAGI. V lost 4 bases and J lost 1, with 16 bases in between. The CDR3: CASSFLSTDQNTEAFF. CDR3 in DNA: TGTGCCAGCAGTTTCCTCTCGACAGACCAGAACACTGAAGCTTTCTTT.

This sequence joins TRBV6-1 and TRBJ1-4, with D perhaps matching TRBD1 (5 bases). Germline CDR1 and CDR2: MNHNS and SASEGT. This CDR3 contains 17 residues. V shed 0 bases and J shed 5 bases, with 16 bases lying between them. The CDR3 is CASSEAPVGGGNEKLFF. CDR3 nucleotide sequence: TGTGCCAGCAGTGAAGCCCCAGTCGGGGGGGGGAATGAAAAACTGTTTTTT.

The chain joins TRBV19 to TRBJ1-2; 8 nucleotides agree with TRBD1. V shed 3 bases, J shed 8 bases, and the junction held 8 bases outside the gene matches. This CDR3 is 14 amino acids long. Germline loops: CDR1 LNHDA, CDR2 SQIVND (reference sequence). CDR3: CASSIRTGYKGYTF. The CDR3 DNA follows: TGTGCCAGTAGTATTCGGACAGGGTATAAGGGCTACACCTTC.

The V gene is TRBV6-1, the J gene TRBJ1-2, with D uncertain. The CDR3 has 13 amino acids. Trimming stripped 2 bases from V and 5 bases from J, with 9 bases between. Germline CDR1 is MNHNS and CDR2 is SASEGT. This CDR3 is CASSELTWYGYTF. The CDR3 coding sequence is TGTGCCAGCAGTGAACTTACATGGTATGGCTACACCTTC.

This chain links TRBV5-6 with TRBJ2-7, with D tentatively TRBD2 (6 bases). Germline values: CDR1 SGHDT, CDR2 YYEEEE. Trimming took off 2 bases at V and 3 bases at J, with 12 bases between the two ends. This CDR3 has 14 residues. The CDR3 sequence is CASSFFGTVYEQYF. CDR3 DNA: TGTGCCAGCAGCTTTTTCGGGACTGTCTACGAGCAGTACTTC. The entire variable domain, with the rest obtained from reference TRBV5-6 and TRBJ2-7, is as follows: DAGVTQSPTHLIKTRGQQVTLRCSPKSGHDTVSWYQQALGQGPQFIFQYYEEEERQRGNFPDRFSGHQFPNYSSELNVNALLLGDSALYLCASSFFGTVYEQYFGPGTRLTVT.

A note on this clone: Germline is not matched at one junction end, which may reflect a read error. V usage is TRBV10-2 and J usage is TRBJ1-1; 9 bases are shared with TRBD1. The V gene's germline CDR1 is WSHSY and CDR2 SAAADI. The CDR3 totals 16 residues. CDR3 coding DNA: TGCGCCAGCAGGGGGACAGGGATTGCCCGGAACACTGAAGCTCTCTTT. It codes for CASRGTGIARNTEALF.

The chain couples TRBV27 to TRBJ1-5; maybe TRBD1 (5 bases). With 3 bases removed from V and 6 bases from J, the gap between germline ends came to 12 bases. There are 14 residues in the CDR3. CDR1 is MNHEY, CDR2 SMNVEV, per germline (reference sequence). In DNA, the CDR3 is TGTGCCAGCAGTTTTTCCGGGGGAGGTCAGCCCCAGCATTTT. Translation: CASSFSGGGQPQHF.

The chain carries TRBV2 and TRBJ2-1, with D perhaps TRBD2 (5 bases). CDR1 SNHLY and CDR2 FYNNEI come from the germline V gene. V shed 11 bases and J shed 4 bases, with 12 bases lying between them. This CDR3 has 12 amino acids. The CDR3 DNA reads TGTGCCTCACGAGCGGCTTACAATGAGCAGTTCTTC. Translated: CASRAAYNEQFF.

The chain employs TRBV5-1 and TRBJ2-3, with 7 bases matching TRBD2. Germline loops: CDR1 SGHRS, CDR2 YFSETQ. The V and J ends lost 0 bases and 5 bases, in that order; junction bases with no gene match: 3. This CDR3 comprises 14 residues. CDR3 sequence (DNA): TGCGCCAGCAGCTTGGGTACGGGGGGAGATACGCAGTATTTT. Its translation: CASSLGTGGDTQYF.

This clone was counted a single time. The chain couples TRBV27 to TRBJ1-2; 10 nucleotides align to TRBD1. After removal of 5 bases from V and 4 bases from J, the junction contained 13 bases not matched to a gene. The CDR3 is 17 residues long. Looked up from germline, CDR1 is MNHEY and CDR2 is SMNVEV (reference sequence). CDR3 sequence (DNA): TGTGCCAGCAGTAAGGGGACAGGGGAACCGAGCCCCTATGGCTACACCTTC. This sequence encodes CASSKGTGEPSPYGYTF.

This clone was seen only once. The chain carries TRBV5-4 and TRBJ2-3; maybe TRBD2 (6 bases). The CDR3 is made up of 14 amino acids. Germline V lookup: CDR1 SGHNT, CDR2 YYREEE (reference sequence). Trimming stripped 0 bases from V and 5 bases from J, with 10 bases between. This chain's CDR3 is CASSLEASVDTQYF. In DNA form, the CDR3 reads TGTGCCAGCAGCTTGGAGGCTAGCGTAGATACGCAGTATTTT. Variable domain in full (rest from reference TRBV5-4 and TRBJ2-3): ETGVTQSPTHLIKTRGQQVTLRCSSQSGHNTVSWYQQALGQGPQFIFQYYREEENGRGNFPPRFSGLQFPNYSSELNVNALELDDSALYLCASSLEASVDTQYFGPGTRLTVL.

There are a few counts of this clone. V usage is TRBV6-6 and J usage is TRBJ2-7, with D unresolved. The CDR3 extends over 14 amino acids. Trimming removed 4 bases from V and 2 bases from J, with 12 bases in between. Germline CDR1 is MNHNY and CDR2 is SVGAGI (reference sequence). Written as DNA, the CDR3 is TGTGCCAGCAGTTTCCAGGTCCAAACCTACGAGCAGTACTTC. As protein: CASSFQVQTYEQYF.

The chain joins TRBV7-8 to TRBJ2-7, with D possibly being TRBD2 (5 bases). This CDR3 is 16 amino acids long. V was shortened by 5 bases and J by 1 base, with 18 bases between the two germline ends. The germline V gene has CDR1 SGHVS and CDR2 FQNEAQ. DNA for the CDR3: TGTGCCAGCAGCCCAACCGGGATAATCTCATCCTACGAGCAGTACTTC. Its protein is CASSPTGIISSYEQYF.

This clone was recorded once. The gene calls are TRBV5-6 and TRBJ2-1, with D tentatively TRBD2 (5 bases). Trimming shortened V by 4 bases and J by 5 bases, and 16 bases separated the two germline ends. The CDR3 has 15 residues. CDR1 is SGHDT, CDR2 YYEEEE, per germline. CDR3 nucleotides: TGTGCCAGCAGCCTAGCACCGGACGGGGACAATGAGCAGTTCTTC. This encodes CASSLAPDGDNEQFF.